This section outlines one T cell receptor (beta chain) sequence together with its context. Sequenced by immunoSEQ multiplex PCR; TCRdb stores in-frame clones only, minus some. This table has about 83,000 clones, under 98% appearing once. The data originate from a study of Tregs in tolerant kidney transplant recipients. Germline V gene data show CDR1 as LNHDA and CDR2 as SQIVND (reference sequence). V dropped 3 bases and J dropped 6; count of bases not matched to a gene: 1. The CDR3 sequence is 12 residues long. Specimen: CD4+ T cells from blood, collected before the transplant. The V and J genes are TRBV19 and TRBJ1-2, with 7 bases identical to TRBD1. This receptor was taken from a human donor who received a combined kidney and bone marrow transplant. The CDR3 loop is CASSIDRDGYTF. In nucleotides, the CDR3 is TGTGCCAGTAGTATCGACAGGGATGGCTACACCTTC. Looking up the rest from reference TRBV19 and TRBJ1-2 gives the full variable domain: DGGITQSPKYLFRKEGQNVTLSCEQNLNHDAMYWYRQDPGQGLRLIYYSQIVNDFQKGDIAEGYSVSREKKESFPLTVTSAQKNPTAFYLCASSIDRDGYTFGSGTRLTVV.